This record looks at one TCR beta chain sequence and its context. These data are taken from a study of T-cell memory formation after mild COVID-19. The wider study: Largely donor-specific TCR clusters were found.

The TCR alpha and TCR beta cDNA libraries, bearing sample barcodes and UMIs, were generated by 5'RACE using constant-segment primers. TCRdb re-analysed the 5' RACE reads in MiXCR, keeping a single row per CDR3 protein. Seen here are 300,000 or so distinct CDR3 sequences, around a sixth observed once, and the top ten hold 22%. The clonotype originates from a man aged 18 to 30 who had mild COVID-19 (a few samples of this study predate the infection). Cell type and time point are not known. Sequencing input: PBMCs or a T cell subset sorted from them (not recorded which).

The CDR3 loop is CASRATGQNYEQYF. The CDR3 bases are TGTGCCAGCAGGGCAACGGGACAGAACTACGAGCAGTACTTC. The genes are TRBV6-6 and TRBJ2-7, with 7 bases identical to TRBD1. The CDR3 runs to 14 residues. Trimming took 6 bases from V and 3 from J; bases not matched to a gene: 8. Germline values: CDR1 MNHNY, CDR2 SVGAGI (reference sequence).